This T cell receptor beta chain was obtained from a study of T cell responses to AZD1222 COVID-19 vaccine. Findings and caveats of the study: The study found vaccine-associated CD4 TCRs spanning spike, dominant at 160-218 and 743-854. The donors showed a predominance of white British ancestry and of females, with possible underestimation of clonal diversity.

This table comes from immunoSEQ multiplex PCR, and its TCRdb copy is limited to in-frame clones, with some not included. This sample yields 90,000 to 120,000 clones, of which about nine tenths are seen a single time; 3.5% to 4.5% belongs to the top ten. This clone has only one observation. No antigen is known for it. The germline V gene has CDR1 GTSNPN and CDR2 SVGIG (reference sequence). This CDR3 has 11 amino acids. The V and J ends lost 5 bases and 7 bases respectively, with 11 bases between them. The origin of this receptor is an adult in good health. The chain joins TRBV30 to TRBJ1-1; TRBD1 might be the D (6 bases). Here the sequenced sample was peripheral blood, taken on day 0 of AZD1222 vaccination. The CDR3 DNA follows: TGTGCCTGGGAAGGGGGGATTGAAGCTTTCTTT. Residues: CAWEGGIEAFF.